The rows below give T cell receptor beta chains drawn from one sample of a study of blood T cell repertoires in COVID-19. Assay: immunoSEQ multiplex PCR; the TCRdb copy retains only in-frame clones and omits some. Of about 370,000 clones listed, around 91% are singletons. The sequenced sample consisted of PBMCs or T cells enriched from blood (not recorded which). All receptors derive from a man between 18 and 29 years old who had recovered from COVID-19. Both conserved end residues are part of each CDR3. D genes are given only for firm matches. The size field is filled for only some rows; it gives once, few, many or a size class.

d_gene: TRBD1
j_gene: TRBJ2-7
v_gene: TRBV19
abundance: NA
CDR3nt: TGTGCCAGTACTCCTCGGACAGGAATCGGCCCCTACGAGCAGTACTTC
CDR3aa: CASTPRTGIGPYEQYF

d_gene: TRBD1
j_gene: TRBJ1-2
v_gene: TRBV12-3/TRBV12-4
abundance: NA
CDR3nt: TGTGCCAGCACCCTTATCAGGGGGCGAGGCTACACCTTC
CDR3aa: CASTLIRGRGYTF

d_gene: TRBD1
j_gene: TRBJ2-7
v_gene: TRBV5-1
abundance: once
CDR3nt: TGCGCCAGCAGCTTGGTTACAGGGGTCTACGAGCAGTACTTC
CDR3aa: CASSLVTGVYEQYF

d_gene: NA
j_gene: TRBJ2-7
v_gene: TRBV5-8
abundance: NA
CDR3nt: TGTGCCAGCAGCTTGACGGGATACGAGCAGTACTTC
CDR3aa: CASSLTGYEQYF

d_gene: TRBD2
j_gene: TRBJ2-1
v_gene: TRBV10-3
abundance: NA
CDR3nt: TGTGCCATCAGAAGATCTAGCGGTGTCTCCTACAATGAGCAGTTCTTC
CDR3aa: CAIRRSSGVSYNEQFF

d_gene: NA
j_gene: TRBJ1-2
v_gene: TRBV11-2
abundance: NA
CDR3nt: TGTGCCAGCAGCTTAGATCAGGCAGGCTTTTATGGCTACACCTTC
CDR3aa: CASSLDQAGFYGYTF

d_gene: NA
j_gene: TRBJ2-1
v_gene: TRBV29-1
abundance: NA
CDR3nt: TGCAGCGTTGGCCCGTTACAGGGATTCGCCTACAATGAGCAGTTCTTC
CDR3aa: CSVGPLQGFAYNEQFF

d_gene: NA
j_gene: TRBJ1-5
v_gene: TRBV19
abundance: NA
CDR3nt: TGTGCCGCCCGGGGGGCGAACAATCAGCCCCAGCATTTT
CDR3aa: CAARGANNQPQHF

d_gene: NA
j_gene: TRBJ1-4
v_gene: TRBV5-1
abundance: NA
CDR3nt: TGCGCCAGCAGCGCCGGACGGGGAAATGAAAAACTGTTTTTT
CDR3aa: CASSAGRGNEKLFF

d_gene: NA
j_gene: TRBJ2-5
v_gene: TRBV30
abundance: NA
CDR3nt: TGTGCCTGGAGTGTACGATTAGAGGGGACCCAGTACTTC
CDR3aa: CAWSVRLEGTQYF

d_gene: TRBD1
j_gene: TRBJ1-5
v_gene: TRBV4-1
abundance: NA
CDR3nt: TGCGCCAGCAGCCAGGCCGATATGGGACAGGGGGCCCAGCCCCAGCATTTT
CDR3aa: CASSQADMGQGAQPQHF

d_gene: NA
j_gene: TRBJ1-1
v_gene: TRBV28
abundance: NA
CDR3nt: TGTGCCAGCAGTGACACAGCTGAAGCTTTCTTT
CDR3aa: CASSDTAEAFF

d_gene: NA
j_gene: TRBJ1-4
v_gene: TRBV28
abundance: few
CDR3nt: TGTGCCAGCAGTTCCGCGGGGGCGAACAATGAAAAACTGTTTTTT
CDR3aa: CASSSAGANNEKLFF

d_gene: TRBD1
j_gene: TRBJ2-7
v_gene: TRBV7-8
abundance: NA
CDR3nt: TGTGCCAGCAGCTTCCGGGACAGGGGCTTCTACGAGCAGTACTTC
CDR3aa: CASSFRDRGFYEQYF

d_gene: NA
j_gene: TRBJ1-2
v_gene: TRBV2
abundance: NA
CDR3nt: TGTGCCAGCAGTGTAAGTCGGTATGGTGGCTACACCTTC
CDR3aa: CASSVSRYGGYTF

d_gene: TRBD2
j_gene: TRBJ2-1
v_gene: TRBV6-4
abundance: NA
CDR3nt: TGTGCCAGCAGTGACGGGGCGGGAGGTTACAATGAGCAGTTCTTC
CDR3aa: CASSDGAGGYNEQFF

d_gene: TRBD1
j_gene: TRBJ1-2
v_gene: TRBV7-9
abundance: NA
CDR3nt: TGTGCCAGCAGCTTGGGACAGGGGGCTGATGGCTACACCTTC
CDR3aa: CASSLGQGADGYTF

d_gene: TRBD1
j_gene: TRBJ1-5
v_gene: TRBV7-6
abundance: NA
CDR3nt: TGTGCCAGCAGCGAACAGGGGCTTGCCAATCAGCCCCAGCATTTT
CDR3aa: CASSEQGLANQPQHF

d_gene: TRBD1
j_gene: TRBJ2-1
v_gene: TRBV5-1
abundance: NA
CDR3nt: TGCGCCAGCAGCTCGGACAGGGGGCTAAATGGACAGTTCTTC
CDR3aa: CASSSDRGLNGQFF

d_gene: TRBD1
j_gene: TRBJ1-3
v_gene: TRBV13
abundance: once
CDR3nt: TGTGCCAGCAGCCTAGACAGGGTCGGCACCATATATTTT
CDR3aa: CASSLDRVGTIYF

d_gene: TRBD1
j_gene: TRBJ1-6
v_gene: TRBV27
abundance: NA
CDR3nt: TGTGCCAGCAGTGGAACAGGGGGCTGGAATTCACCCCTCCACTTT
CDR3aa: CASSGTGGWNSPLHF

d_gene: TRBD1
j_gene: TRBJ1-1
v_gene: TRBV2
abundance: NA
CDR3nt: TGTGCCAGCAGCTATACAGGGGGAGCTTTCTTT
CDR3aa: CASSYTGGAFF

d_gene: TRBD1
j_gene: TRBJ2-7
v_gene: TRBV30
abundance: NA
CDR3nt: TGTGCCTGGGGCCCGGGACAGGGGGCGGATGAGCAGTACTTC
CDR3aa: CAWGPGQGADEQYF

d_gene: NA
j_gene: TRBJ2-1
v_gene: TRBV28
abundance: NA
CDR3nt: TGTGCCAGCAGGGTGGAGGGCCCTTCCTACAATGAGCAGTTCTTC
CDR3aa: CASRVEGPSYNEQFF

d_gene: TRBD1
j_gene: TRBJ1-6
v_gene: TRBV13
abundance: NA
CDR3nt: TGTGCCAGCAGCTTAGGCAGGGGGAGATCCTATAATTCACCCCTCCACTTT
CDR3aa: CASSLGRGRSYNSPLHF

d_gene: NA
j_gene: TRBJ2-7
v_gene: TRBV5-5
abundance: many
CDR3nt: TGTGCCAGCAGCTTGGGGTGGAGAAACGAGCAGTACTTC
CDR3aa: CASSLGWRNEQYF

d_gene: TRBD1
j_gene: TRBJ1-5
v_gene: TRBV7-8
abundance: NA
CDR3nt: TGTGCCAGCAGCGGTCCCGGGACAGGGGGCCCTCAGCCCCAGCATTTT
CDR3aa: CASSGPGTGGPQPQHF

d_gene: TRBD1
j_gene: TRBJ1-5
v_gene: TRBV9
abundance: NA
CDR3nt: TGTGCCAGCAGCGTAGGATTGACAGGGAATCAGCCCCAGCATTTT
CDR3aa: CASSVGLTGNQPQHF

d_gene: NA
j_gene: TRBJ1-1
v_gene: TRBV4-1
abundance: NA
CDR3nt: TGCGCCAGCAGCCAAGATCTCGGTGTCGCGAACACTGAAGCTTTCTTT
CDR3aa: CASSQDLGVANTEAFF

d_gene: TRBD1
j_gene: TRBJ2-2
v_gene: TRBV6-2/TRBV6-3
abundance: NA
CDR3nt: TGTGCCAGCAGTTACTCCGGGGACAGGGTTTTCACCGGGGAGCTGTTTTTT
CDR3aa: CASSYSGDRVFTGELFF

d_gene: TRBD1
j_gene: TRBJ2-7
v_gene: TRBV28
abundance: NA
CDR3nt: TGTGCCAGCAGTTTCACGACAGGGCTCTCCTACGAGCAGTACTTC
CDR3aa: CASSFTTGLSYEQYF

d_gene: NA
j_gene: TRBJ2-2
v_gene: TRBV4-2
abundance: once
CDR3nt: TGTGCCAGCAGCCGGGGGGGCGCGGGAGATACCGGGGAGCTGTTTTTT
CDR3aa: CASSRGGAGDTGELFF

d_gene: NA
j_gene: TRBJ2-2
v_gene: TRBV10-1
abundance: NA
CDR3nt: TGCGCCAGCAGTGAGAGAGTGGGAGGAGACACCGGGGAGCTGTTTTTT
CDR3aa: CASSERVGGDTGELFF

d_gene: NA
j_gene: TRBJ2-7
v_gene: TRBV7-9
abundance: NA
CDR3nt: TGTGCCAGCAGCTACGGGACATCCGAGCAGTACTTC
CDR3aa: CASSYGTSEQYF

d_gene: NA
j_gene: TRBJ2-1
v_gene: TRBV7-3
abundance: few
CDR3nt: TGTGCCAGCAGCTTTATGAGGGGGAATGAGCAGTTCTTC
CDR3aa: CASSFMRGNEQFF

d_gene: TRBD1
j_gene: TRBJ1-1
v_gene: TRBV12-5
abundance: NA
CDR3nt: TGTGCTAGTGCCCGGACAGGGGGGTTTGGCACTGAAGCTTTCTTT
CDR3aa: CASARTGGFGTEAFF

d_gene: TRBD1
j_gene: TRBJ1-6
v_gene: TRBV10-3
abundance: NA
CDR3nt: TGTGCCATCAGTGAGTCAGGGGACAGGAGGGATTCACCCCTCCACTTT
CDR3aa: CAISESGDRRDSPLHF

d_gene: NA
j_gene: TRBJ2-1
v_gene: TRBV12-5
abundance: NA
CDR3nt: TGTGCTAGTGGGGGGGCGTTAGCCTACAATGAGCAGTTCTTC
CDR3aa: CASGGALAYNEQFF

d_gene: TRBD2
j_gene: TRBJ2-1
v_gene: TRBV7-7
abundance: NA
CDR3nt: TGTGCCAGCAGCTTAGAGGCTAGCGGGAGTCAAGAGCAGTTCTTC
CDR3aa: CASSLEASGSQEQFF

d_gene: TRBD1
j_gene: TRBJ2-2
v_gene: TRBV7-9
abundance: NA
CDR3nt: TGTGCCAGCAGTCAATTTAATGACAGGGTGGGCACCGGGGAGCTGTTTTTT
CDR3aa: CASSQFNDRVGTGELFF

d_gene: NA
j_gene: TRBJ2-7
v_gene: TRBV7-2
abundance: NA
CDR3nt: TGTGCCAGCAGCCCATCCTACGAGCAGTACTTC
CDR3aa: CASSPSYEQYF

d_gene: NA
j_gene: TRBJ2-1
v_gene: TRBV3-1/TRBV3-2
abundance: NA
CDR3nt: TGTGCCAGCAGCCAAGCGGGACTCACCAATGAGCAGTTCTTC
CDR3aa: CASSQAGLTNEQFF

d_gene: NA
j_gene: TRBJ2-5
v_gene: TRBV7-9
abundance: once
CDR3nt: TGTGCCAGCAGCCACGAGGAGGGGACCCAGTACTTC
CDR3aa: CASSHEEGTQYF

d_gene: NA
j_gene: TRBJ2-2
v_gene: TRBV28
abundance: NA
CDR3nt: TGTGCCAGTCCTGACAGAAGCGGGGAGCTGTTTTTT
CDR3aa: CASPDRSGELFF

d_gene: NA
j_gene: TRBJ1-1
v_gene: TRBV2
abundance: once
CDR3nt: TGTGCCAGCAGTGGAAGGAAGGGGGTGAACACTGAAGCTTTCTTT
CDR3aa: CASSGRKGVNTEAFF

d_gene: NA
j_gene: TRBJ1-3
v_gene: TRBV19
abundance: NA
CDR3nt: TGTGCCAGTATGAAGGACGGGAGAAACACCATATATTTT
CDR3aa: CASMKDGRNTIYF

d_gene: TRBD1
j_gene: TRBJ1-1
v_gene: TRBV2
abundance: NA
CDR3nt: TGTGCCAGCAGTGATGGCAGGGGGCTGAGGAACACTGAAGCTTTCTTT
CDR3aa: CASSDGRGLRNTEAFF

d_gene: TRBD1
j_gene: TRBJ1-1
v_gene: TRBV9
abundance: NA
CDR3nt: TGTGCCAGCAGCGTAGCAGGGGGGATAATGAACACTGAAGCTTTCTTT
CDR3aa: CASSVAGGIMNTEAFF

d_gene: TRBD1
j_gene: TRBJ1-2
v_gene: TRBV28
abundance: NA
CDR3nt: TGTGCCAGCAGTTCTCCTAGGACAGGGGGCGCAGGCTACACCTTC
CDR3aa: CASSSPRTGGAGYTF

d_gene: NA
j_gene: TRBJ1-2
v_gene: TRBV7-2
abundance: once
CDR3nt: TGTGCCAGCAGCCCGGTAGGAACAGGGTCAGCTAACTATGGCTACACCTTC
CDR3aa: CASSPVGTGSANYGYTF

d_gene: TRBD2
j_gene: TRBJ2-2
v_gene: TRBV28
abundance: NA
CDR3nt: TGTGCCACACACAGCGGACTAGGCAACACCGGGGAGCTGTTTTTT
CDR3aa: CATHSGLGNTGELFF

d_gene: TRBD1
j_gene: TRBJ2-2
v_gene: TRBV14
abundance: NA
CDR3nt: TGTGCCAGCAGCCTCAACAGGGGGACCGGGGAGCTGTTTTTT
CDR3aa: CASSLNRGTGELFF